Reported below is one T cell receptor beta chain. The antigen is undetermined. This sample stems from a study of identical twins. Study-level findings and limits: Models underestimated how often monozygotic twins shared out-of-frame TCR alpha.

The CDR3 length is 13 residues. V was cut by 5 bases and J by 3 bases, with 11 bases left in between. Germline V CDR1 and CDR2: SQVTM, ANQGSEA. One entry per CDR3 protein, called by TCRdb with MiXCR from the 5' RACE reads. Altogether approximately 600,000 distinct CDR3 sequences are present, more than 9% being singletons, with the ten largest covering around 3.1%. These data were also filed under a second study, of yellow fever vaccine responses in identical twins.

This receptor was identified in a woman aged 18-29 years in good health. The sample consisted of PBMCs. This rearrangement joins TRBV29-1 to TRBJ2-4; D gene ambiguous. CDR3 nucleotides: TGCAGCGTTTCTGTCGGCAGCAAAAACATTCAGTACTTC. Its translation is CSVSVGSKNIQYF. The full variable domain, completed using reference TRBV29-1 and TRBJ2-4, is SAVISQKPSRDICQRGTSLTIQCQVDSQVTMMFWYRQQPGQSLTLIATANQGSEATYESGFVIDKFPISRPNLTFSTLTVSNMSPEDSSIYLCSVSVGSKNIQYFGAGTRLSVL.